The 13 T cell receptor beta chains below come from one sample, sequenced in a study of blood T cell repertoires in COVID-19. Generated by immunoSEQ multiplex PCR, the TCRdb table keeps only in-frame clones and is missing some. The sample lists roughly 670,000 clones, just under 90% seen once, with 0.2% to 0.3% in the top ten. Sequencing input: peripheral blood. Every receptor here comes from a woman between 18 and 29 years old with acute or convalescent COVID-19.

V usage is TRBV2 and J usage is TRBJ1-5; D is ambiguous. V was shortened by 0 bases and J by 0 bases, with 9 bases between the two germline ends. The V gene's germline CDR1 is SNHLY and CDR2 FYNNEI. The CDR3 is 16 amino acids. CDR3 DNA sequence: TGTGCCAGCAGTGAAGCGCACAGTAGTAGCAATCAGCCCCAGCATTTT. Amino acids: CASSEAHSSSNQPQHF.

This clone has more than one count but fewer than ten. The J gene is TRBJ2-1, the V gene TRBV12-3 or TRBV12-4; D uncertain. The V end lost 4 bases, the J end lost 2 bases, and 6 bases lay between the germline ends. The CDR3 totals 13 residues. The CDR3: CASSYNTYNEQFF. In nucleotides, the CDR3 is TGTGCCAGCAGTTACAACACCTACAATGAGCAGTTCTTC.

This chain uses TRBV9 with TRBJ2-3, with 9 positions matching TRBD2. Germline-derived CDR1 and CDR2 are SGDLS and YYNGEE. Losses at the gene ends were 2 bases for V and 3 bases for J; bases not matched to a gene: 10. The CDR3 contains 17 residues. Here the CDR3 reads CASSVSLAGRGTDTQYF. The CDR3 nucleotides read TGTGCCAGCAGCGTGTCTCTAGCGGGGAGGGGTACAGATACGCAGTATTTT.

The chain links TRBV13 to TRBJ1-6; the D gene is possibly TRBD1 (5 bases). V was clipped by 2 bases and J by 7 bases, with 12 bases between them. The CDR3 spans 15 residues. Germline values: CDR1 PRHDT, CDR2 FYEKMQ (reference sequence). Here the CDR3 reads CASSLLRGRNSPLHF. CDR3 nucleotides: TGTGCCAGCAGCTTACTAAGGGGAAGAAATTCACCCCTCCACTTT.

The chain has TRBV6-5 and TRBJ2-3; TRBD2 matches at 8 bases. Germline V gene lookup returns CDR1 MNHEY and CDR2 SVGAGI. This CDR3 is 13 amino acids long. J lost 4 bases, V lost 7 bases, and 4 bases had no gene match. The CDR3 spells CASTPGGPDTQYF. The CDR3 nucleotides are TGTGCCAGCACTCCGGGGGGGCCAGATACGCAGTATTTT.

This clone was seen once. This chain connects TRBV10-3 to TRBJ2-2, with D maybe TRBD2 (6 bases). Trimming took 2 bases from V and 5 from J, leaving 15 bases between them. CDR1 is ENHRY and CDR2 is SYGVKD in the germline V gene. The CDR3 extends over 16 amino acids. This CDR3 reads CAISEALGGRTGELFF. In DNA, the CDR3 is TGTGCCATCAGTGAGGCACTCGGTGGGAGGACCGGGGAGCTGTTTTTT.

On this clone itself: Other DNA sequences within the sample encode an identical CDR3. V and J are TRBV6-5 and TRBJ1-2; a weak D match, TRBD1 (6 bases). The CDR3 covers 14 residues. Germline CDR1 MNHEY, CDR2 SVGAGI. V dropped 0 bases and J dropped 6 bases, with 11 bases sitting between them. The CDR3 reads CASSYSTAGDGYTF. The CDR3 DNA is TGTGCCAGCAGTTACTCGACGGCAGGGGATGGCTACACCTTC.

The chain is built from TRBV3-1 (or the pseudogene TRBV3-2) and TRBJ2-5, with 8 bases aligning to TRBD2. CDR1 is LGHDT, CDR2 YNNKEL, per germline (reference sequence). Germline trimming cut 4 bases from V and 5 bases from J; bases unmatched to any gene: 12. CDR3 length: 16 amino acids. CDR3 in amino acids: CASSPPGLVGFETQYF. The CDR3, as DNA: TGTGCCAGCAGCCCGCCGGGACTAGTGGGATTCGAGACCCAGTACTTC.

Here the CDR3 reads CASSLEGSAVEKLFF. CDR3 DNA: TGTGCCAGCAGCTTGGAGGGGTCGGCAGTTGAAAAACTGTTTTTT. The chain links TRBV5-6 to TRBJ1-4; D might be TRBD1 (5 bases). Germline V gene sequence: CDR1 SGHDT, CDR2 YYEEEE. The CDR3 totals 15 residues. Trimming cost V 0 bases and J 7 bases, with 13 bases left between them.

The chain employs TRBV2 and TRBJ1-5; unclear D gene. CDR3 length equals 15 residues. V lost 7 bases, J lost 4 bases, and 17 bases lay in between. The germline V gene encodes CDR1 SNHLY and CDR2 FYNNEI. For the CDR3, the DNA is TGTGCCAGCATCGAGGAGGGCTCAAGTAATCAGCCCCAGCATTTT. Translation gives CASIEEGSSNQPQHF. Combining the CDR3 with reference TRBV2 and TRBJ1-5 gives the whole variable domain EPEVTQTPSHQVTQMGQEVILRCVPISNHLYFYWYRQILGQKVEFLVSFYNNEISEKSEIFDDQFSVERPDGSNFTLKIRSTKLEDSAMYFCASIEEGSSNQPQHFGDGTRLSIL.

A remark on this clone: Other DNA sequences within the sample encode an identical CDR3. The chain has TRBV30 and TRBJ2-7; TRBD1 matches at 7 bases. Unmatched junction bases numbered 2, after V lost 2 bases and J lost 4 bases. The germline V gene encodes CDR1 GTSNPN and CDR2 SVGIG (reference sequence). The CDR3 loop spans 12 amino acids. The CDR3 sequence: CAWSRDRYEQYF. The CDR3 DNA sequence: TGTGCCTGGAGTCGGGACAGATACGAGCAGTACTTC.

The chain is built from TRBV3-1 (or the pseudogene TRBV3-2) and TRBJ2-1; D not resolved. CDR1 and CDR2 from the germline V gene are LGHDT and YNNKEL (reference sequence). The CDR3 is made up of 12 amino acids. V was pared by 5 bases and J by 4 bases, with 6 bases between. This CDR3 reads CASSARYNEQFF. The CDR3 coding sequence is TGTGCCAGCAGCGCCCGGTACAATGAGCAGTTCTTC.

This clone has just one count. The J gene is TRBJ2-5, the V gene TRBV5-1; D is perhaps TRBD1 (6 bases). The CDR3 length is 16 residues. Germline CDR1 and CDR2: SGHRS and YFSETQ. V dropped 3 bases and J dropped 4 bases, with 19 bases sitting between them. CDR3 coding DNA: TGCGCCAGCAGCTACGACCATCTAGACAGGCCAGAGACCCAGTACTTC. The encoded protein is CASSYDHLDRPETQYF.